This TCR beta chain was recorded in a study of T-cell reconstitution after alpha-beta-depleted transplantation in children. General study points: Most T-cell counts and diversity one year after the transplant came from T cells that were newly produced.

The authors prepared the TCRbeta library with unique molecular identifiers. Each CDR3 protein gets one entry after TCRdb re-called the PCR reads with MiXCR. The repertoire holds hundreds of thousands of distinct CDR3 sequences, around 23% seen once, with around an eighth in the top ten. The CDR3 length is 14 residues. V shed 5 bases and J shed 0 bases, with 10 bases lying between them. Germline CDR1 DFQATT, CDR2 SNEGSKA (reference sequence). About this clonotype itself: Its antigen is not identified.

V is TRBV20-1 and J is TRBJ2-2; possibly TRBD1 for D (6 bases). This clonotype originated in a boy younger than two who had a stem cell transplant for acute myeloid leukemia, so the T cells may come from the graft donor. This material consisted of PBMCs, mostly from graft donor cells, taken 360 days after TCRalphabeta/CD19-depleted stem cell transplant. The CDR3 sequence is CSALDSPNTGELFF. The CDR3 DNA reads TGCAGTGCTCTGGACAGTCCGAACACCGGGGAGCTGTTTTTT.